Shown below are 26 T cell receptor beta chains from a single sample sequenced in a study of cytomegalovirus exposure and HLA in healthy donors. 13 Jbeta primers and 60 Vbeta primers were used for the PCR. Libraries were prepared by immunoSEQ multiplex PCR; TCRdb keeps only in-frame clonotypes and omits some of them. The sample yields about 110,000 clones, about 90% seen once. The sample was PBMCs. These receptors originate from a man aged 35-49 years in good health and CMV-seronegative.

This chain connects TRBV19 to TRBJ2-1, with D unresolved. CDR1 is LNHDA and CDR2 is SQIVND in the germline V gene (reference sequence). The CDR3 contains 12 residues. Deletions cut 0 bases from V and 7 bases from J, with 4 bases between. The CDR3 spells CASSIDINEQFF. CDR3 coding DNA: TGTGCCAGTAGTATAGATATAAATGAGCAGTTCTTC. The full variable domain, in which reference TRBV19 and TRBJ2-1 provide the parts outside the CDR3, is DGGITQSPKYLFRKEGQNVTLSCEQNLNHDAMYWYRQDPGQGLRLIYYSQIVNDFQKGDIAEGYSVSREKKESFPLTVTSAQKNPTAFYLCASSIDINEQFFGPGTRLTVL.

The chain uses TRBV6-5 and TRBJ2-3; D not certain. V lost 0 bases and J lost 2, with 12 bases in between. CDR3 size: 16 residues. CDR1 is MNHEY, CDR2 SVGAGI, per germline. Here the CDR3 DNA reads TGTGCCAGCAGTTACTCGGCATCGCCGATCACAGATACGCAGTATTTT. It codes for CASSYSASPITDTQYF.

In regard to this clone: Other DNA sequences of this sample code for an identical CDR3. The chain employs TRBV5-6 and TRBJ1-1, with TRBD1 matching over 7 bases. Germline-derived CDR1 and CDR2 are SGHDT and YYEEEE. The CDR3 extends over 14 amino acids. The trim removed 1 base at V and 2 bases at J, leaving 2 bases unmatched. This CDR3 is CASSLQGGNTEAFF. The CDR3 bases are TGTGCCAGCAGCTTGCAGGGGGGAAACACTGAAGCTTTCTTT.

DNA of the CDR3: TGTGCCACCAGCAGAGTCGCGGGGTCCTACGAGCAGTACTTC. Translating gives CATSRVAGSYEQYF. This sequence joins TRBV15 and TRBJ2-7; D might be TRBD2 (6 bases). CDR1 LNHNV and CDR2 YYDKDF come from the germline V gene (reference sequence). V lost 1 base to trimming and J lost 1 base, with 8 bases between them. CDR3 size: 14 residues.

V usage is TRBV4-1 and J usage is TRBJ2-3; 9 nucleotides agree with TRBD2. The CDR3 spans 17 residues. Germline V gene data show CDR1 as MGHRA and CDR2 as YSYEKL. The V segment lost 0 bases and the J segment 4 bases; nucleotides outside the gene matches: 8. The CDR3 reads CASSQDNSGGLPDTQYF. The CDR3 nucleotides read TGCGCCAGCAGCCAAGATAACAGCGGGGGGCTCCCAGATACGCAGTATTTT.

V is TRBV30 and J is TRBJ1-2, with 9 nucleotides matching TRBD1. Germline assignment: CDR1 GTSNPN and CDR2 SVGIG (reference sequence). CDR3 size: 13 residues. With V trimmed by 5 bases and J by 6 bases, 7 bases remained unmatched. The CDR3: CAWGQGLGNGYTF. The CDR3 DNA follows: TGTGCCTGGGGACAGGGGCTTGGGAATGGCTACACCTTC.

The chain couples TRBV5-1 to TRBJ2-7, with a tentative D call TRBD2 (5 bases). This CDR3 has 14 amino acids. Trimming left V 3 bases short and J 4 bases short, with 14 bases between. The germline gives CDR1 SGHRS, CDR2 YFSETQ. CDR3 residues: CASSSREVGYEQYF. The CDR3 coding sequence is TGCGCCAGCAGCTCTCGGGAAGTTGGGTACGAGCAGTACTTC.

The chain couples TRBV19 to TRBJ1-1, with 7 bases that match TRBD1. Germline V gene sequence: CDR1 LNHDA, CDR2 SQIVND (reference sequence). This CDR3 spans 13 amino acids. V was pared by 5 bases and J by 1 base, with 1 base of the junction left unmatched. The CDR3 coding sequence is TGTGCCAGTAGTTGGGACAGGAACACTGAAGCTTTCTTT. Protein sequence: CASSWDRNTEAFF.

V and J are TRBV9 and TRBJ2-1; D is unclear. The CDR3 contains 14 residues. Germline V gene sequence: CDR1 SGDLS, CDR2 YYNGEE. Trimming removed 0 bases at V and 6 bases at J, with 10 bases between. The CDR3 nucleotides read TGTGCCAGCAGCGTAGGTACGGGTTTCAATGAGCAGTTCTTC. It codes for CASSVGTGFNEQFF.

The chain couples TRBV14 to TRBJ2-7; D unresolved. This CDR3 contains 13 residues. CDR1 and CDR2 (germline): SGHDN, FVKESK. Trimming removed 0 bases from V and 9 bases from J, with 12 bases in between. CDR3 nucleotides: TGTGCCAGCAGCCAAGATTTGAGAGGCGTGCAGTACTTC. Translation gives CASSQDLRGVQYF.

The chain has TRBV5-8 and TRBJ2-7, with a possible D match to TRBD2 (6 bases). There are 14 residues in the CDR3. V lost 2 bases and J 2 bases, leaving 11 bases between the germline ends. In germline, CDR1 is SGHTS, CDR2 YDEGEE. Here the CDR3 DNA reads TGTGCCAGCAGCTTTCGGACTACCGCCTACGAGCAGTACTTC. This encodes CASSFRTTAYEQYF.

V and J are TRBV6-6 and TRBJ2-1; D might be TRBD2 (6 bases). V was pared by 6 bases and J by 6 bases, with 12 bases between. Germline-derived CDR1 and CDR2 are MNHNY and SVGAGI (reference sequence). The CDR3 spans 13 residues. The CDR3 nucleotides read TGTGCCAGCAGACCGACTAGTATCAATGAGCAGTTCTTC. Protein: CASRPTSINEQFF.

The rearrangement joins TRBV19 to TRBJ1-5, with a possible D match to TRBD1 (6 bases). The CDR3 runs 17 residues. Between the trimmed V and J ends, which lost 7 bases and 6 bases, there was a span of 25 bases. The germline CDR1 and CDR2 sequences are LNHDA and SQIVND (reference sequence). The CDR3 is CASTLAGGALSSQPQHF. DNA of the CDR3: TGTGCCAGTACTCTCGCCGGGGGGGCTCTATCCAGTCAGCCCCAGCATTTT. Full variable domain (missing parts from reference TRBV19 and TRBJ1-5): DGGITQSPKYLFRKEGQNVTLSCEQNLNHDAMYWYRQDPGQGLRLIYYSQIVNDFQKGDIAEGYSVSREKKESFPLTVTSAQKNPTAFYLCASTLAGGALSSQPQHFGDGTRLSIL.

This clone was found once. J is TRBJ1-2 and V is TRBV18, with 7 bases aligning to TRBD1. Losses at the gene ends were 6 bases for V and 4 bases for J; bases not matched to a gene: 2. Looked up from germline, CDR1 is KGHSH and CDR2 is LQKENI. This CDR3 comprises 12 residues. In DNA form, the CDR3 reads TGTGCCAGCTCTGGGGACAGCTATGGCTACACCTTC. Its protein product is CASSGDSYGYTF.

The chain is built from TRBV7-9 and TRBJ1-1; D gene ambiguous. This CDR3 contains 14 residues. Per germline, CDR1 SEHNR and CDR2 FQNEAQ (reference sequence). V was trimmed by 3 bases and J by 0 bases, leaving 8 bases between them. The DNA of the CDR3 is TGTGCCAGCAGCTTCTTACAGCTGAACACTGAAGCTTTCTTT. Translated, it gives CASSFLQLNTEAFF.

This chain joins TRBV28 and TRBJ2-2; D is undetermined. The germline CDR1 and CDR2 sequences are MDHEN and SYDVKM. The length of the CDR3 is 14 residues. Trimming took 8 bases from V and 0 from J, leaving 10 bases between them. The CDR3 region has the DNA TGTGCCAGCGAGCACAGCTCGAACACCGGGGAGCTGTTTTTT. Translating gives CASEHSSNTGELFF.

The CDR3 DNA is TGTGCCAGCAGTACGGGGGGCCAACCCTCCTATGGCTACACCTTC. It yields the protein CASSTGGQPSYGYTF. The chain employs TRBV7-2 and TRBJ1-2; D is perhaps TRBD1 (6 bases). Trimming removed 6 bases at V and 4 bases at J, with 18 bases between. Germline V CDR1 and CDR2: SGHTA, FQGNSA. This CDR3 is 15 amino acids long. Based on the CDR3 plus reference TRBV7-2 and TRBJ1-2, the full variable domain is GAGVSQSPSNKVTEKGKDVELRCDPISGHTALYWYRQSLGQGLEFLIYFQGNSAPDKSGLPSDRFSAERTGGSVSTLTIQRTQQEDSAVYLCASSTGGQPSYGYTFGSGTRLTVV.

The chain links TRBV5-5 to TRBJ2-5; TRBD2 aligns across 15 bases. With 4 bases clipped from V and 4 bases from J, the junction kept 5 bases outside the gene matches. This CDR3 region has 16 residues. Germline CDR1 and CDR2: SGHKS and YYEKEE (reference sequence). CDR3 in DNA: TGTGCCAGCAGCCGAGGACTAGCGGGGGGGGTAGAGACCCAGTACTTC. Amino acids: CASSRGLAGGVETQYF.

The CDR3 DNA follows: TGTGCCAGCTCACTGGACAGGGACTACGAGCAGTACTTC. It is translated as CASSLDRDYEQYF. The chain is built from TRBV18 and TRBJ2-7; 8 bases line up with TRBD1. The CDR3 extends over 13 amino acids. The V and J ends lost 4 bases and 3 bases, in that order; junction bases with no gene match: 2. Per germline, CDR1 KGHSH and CDR2 LQKENI.

This clone was found a few times. This chain joins TRBV15 and TRBJ1-5; TRBD1 agrees at 7 bases. The germline V gene has CDR1 LNHNV and CDR2 YYDKDF (reference sequence). V lost 3 bases and J lost 5; bases outside the gene matches: 10. The CDR3 consists of 16 residues. Here the CDR3 reads CATSRPTGEDYQPQHF. The DNA of the CDR3 is TGTGCCACCAGCAGGCCTACAGGGGAGGACTATCAGCCCCAGCATTTT.

The chain carries TRBV7-9 and TRBJ1-2, with 12 bases fitting TRBD1. The CDR3 loop spans 13 amino acids. CDR1 and CDR2 (germline): SEHNR, FQNEAQ (reference sequence). The V and J ends lost 10 bases and 8 bases, in that order; junction bases with no gene match: 8. Written as DNA, the CDR3 is TGTGCCACCGGGGACAGGGGGCGTTTGGGCTACACCTTC. Its protein is CATGDRGRLGYTF.

In its sample, this clone was seen a few times. The chain is built from TRBV6-1 and TRBJ1-4, with D tentatively TRBD1 (5 bases). The CDR3 has 15 residues. The V gene's germline CDR1 is MNHNS and CDR2 SASEGT. The CDR3 region has the DNA TGTGCTACCAGTAGGTCGACAGTAGGTAATGAAAAACTGTTTTTT. It yields the protein CATSRSTVGNEKLFF.

The chain recombines TRBV19 with TRBJ1-5; 8 nucleotides agree with TRBD1. CDR1 is LNHDA, CDR2 SQIVND, per germline (reference sequence). The V and J ends lost 3 bases and 0 bases, in that order; junction bases with no gene match: 7. CDR3 size: 17 residues. The CDR3 DNA reads TGTGCCAGTAGTATTTTTGCAGGGGGCCTTAGCAATCAGCCCCAGCATTTT. It encodes CASSIFAGGLSNQPQHF.

This sequence joins TRBV4-1 and TRBJ2-2, with D perhaps matching TRBD1 (5 bases). V lost 0 bases and J lost 4, with 15 bases in between. Germline V gene data show CDR1 as MGHRA and CDR2 as YSYEKL. The CDR3 extends over 17 amino acids. CDR3 loop: CASSQDRLVGATGELFF. In DNA form, the CDR3 reads TGCGCCAGCAGCCAAGATCGGCTGGTAGGGGCCACCGGGGAGCTGTTTTTT.

This clone was observed a single time. The chain is built from TRBV6-4 and TRBJ1-2; D not certain. The germline V gene encodes CDR1 MRHNA and CDR2 SNTAGT. CDR3 length: 12 amino acids. V shed 2 bases and J shed 11 bases, with 12 bases lying between them. CDR3: CASSDPRAGYTF. Written as DNA, the CDR3 is TGTGCCAGCAGTGACCCCCGCGCCGGGTACACCTTC.

In the case of this clone: No conserved phenylalanine or tryptophan is present at the end of the CDR3, so a read error is the likely explanation. The DNA is left out, because the CDR3 cannot be placed on it with certainty; the CDR3 is given as TCRdb lists it. V and J are TRBV27 and TRBJ1-1. The CDR3 is 10 residues long, ends included. Germline V CDR1 and CDR2: MNHEY, SMNVEV (reference sequence). CDR3 sequence: CASSLEGLKC.